One and the same sample provided the 20 T cell receptor beta chains below, sequenced in a study of siplizumab effects on memory and regulatory T cells. TCRdb's copy holds only in-frame clones and misses some; the assay was immunoSEQ multiplex PCR. Of 85,000 to 130,000 clones in the sample, around 94% were seen once. The sequenced material came from Tregs sorted from blood. These receptors were collected from a human donor in good health.

The J gene is TRBJ2-7, the V gene TRBV5-1; D remains ambiguous. The CDR3 is made up of 14 amino acids. The germline V gene has CDR1 SGHRS and CDR2 YFSETQ. V gave up 3 bases and J gave up 2 bases, with 12 bases separating them. CDR3 in amino acids: CASSSLSEAYEQYF. CDR3 DNA sequence: TGCGCCAGCAGCTCCCTATCAGAGGCCTACGAGCAGTACTTC.

The J gene is TRBJ2-5, the V gene TRBV10-1; 10 bases map to TRBD2. The J call may not be correct, given that the DNA end is closer to TRBJ2-7. The CDR3 runs to 16 residues. CDR1 is WNHNN and CDR2 is SYGVQD in the germline V gene (reference sequence). The chain's CDR3 is CASSESSGRGDYEQYF. The DNA for the CDR3 is TGCGCCAGCAGTGAATCTAGCGGGAGAGGGGACTACGAGCAGTACTTC.

The chain carries TRBV15 and TRBJ2-5; the D call may be TRBD1 or TRBD2 (5 bases each). In germline, CDR1 is LNHNV, CDR2 YYDKDF (reference sequence). V was cut by 3 bases and J by 5 bases, with 16 bases left in between. This CDR3 has 15 amino acids. As DNA, the CDR3 is TGTGCCACCAGCAGGAGTGGGACCTACAGGGAGACCCAGTACTTC. It codes for CATSRSGTYRETQYF.

This clone was detected once. The chain uses TRBV5-4 and TRBJ1-5, with a weak D call TRBD1 (6 bases). Germline values: CDR1 SGHNT, CDR2 YYREEE (reference sequence). The CDR3 spans 16 residues. V lost 1 base to trimming and J lost 9 bases, with 20 bases between them. The CDR3 nucleotides are TGTGCCAGCAGCTTGACTATTGGACAGATGCGCGGGCCCCAGCATTTT. It specifies CASSLTIGQMRGPQHF.

The rearrangement joins TRBV5-1 to TRBJ2-7, with unresolved D. Trimming pared 4 bases from V and 3 bases from J, leaving 38 bases between. Germline V CDR1 and CDR2: SGHRS, YFSETQ. The length of the CDR3 is 22 residues. The DNA for the CDR3 is TGCGCCAGCAGCACCCTCCTCTGGCACCCGAGTGGTGGCACTACAGCTGTCTACGAGCAGTACTTC. The encoded protein is CASSTLLWHPSGGTTAVYEQYF.

This clone was observed once. This chain connects TRBV9 to TRBJ2-1, with 9 bases fitting TRBD2. CDR1 and CDR2 (germline): SGDLS, YYNGEE. With V trimmed by 2 bases and J by 3 bases, 6 bases remained unmatched. The CDR3 covers 16 residues. CDR3 in amino acids: CASSVRLAGHYNEQFF. The CDR3 bases are TGTGCCAGCAGCGTCAGGCTAGCGGGGCACTACAATGAGCAGTTCTTC.

The CDR3 sequence is CASREGWGSYNSPLHF. The DNA for the CDR3 is TGTGCCAGCAGGGAGGGCTGGGGCTCCTATAATTCACCCCTCCACTTT. The J gene is TRBJ1-6, the V gene TRBV28, with D uncertain. Germline CDR1 reads MDHEN; CDR2 reads SYDVKM. The CDR3 totals 16 residues. Trimming stripped 6 bases from V and 0 bases from J, with 12 bases between.

The chain couples TRBV11-2 to TRBJ2-6; 12 bases map to TRBD2. This CDR3 has 19 amino acids. Trimming took 4 bases from V and 1 from J; bases not matched to a gene: 8. Germline CDR1 SGHAT, CDR2 FQNNGV. This chain's CDR3 is CASSSPGLAGRSGANVLTF. The CDR3 bases are TGTGCCAGCAGCTCCCCCGGACTAGCGGGAAGGTCTGGGGCCAACGTCCTGACTTTC. Looking up the rest from reference TRBV11-2 and TRBJ2-6 gives the full variable domain: EAGVAQSPRYKIIEKRQSVAFWCNPISGHATLYWYQQILGQGPKLLIQFQNNGVVDDSQLPKDRFSAERLKGVDSTLKIQPAKLEDSAVYLCASSSPGLAGRSGANVLTFGAGSRLTVL.

The chain joins TRBV4-1 to TRBJ2-5; D gene uncertain. Deletions cut 1 base from V and 1 base from J, with 10 bases between. Germline lookup yields CDR1 MGHRA and CDR2 YSYEKL. CDR3 length: 15 amino acids. DNA of the CDR3: TGCGCCAGCAGCCAAGCTAGGGCGGTCCAAGAGACCCAGTACTTC. Its translation is CASSQARAVQETQYF.

This clone was counted only a few times. The chain combines TRBV19 with TRBJ2-7; tentatively, D is TRBD1 (6 bases). The V end lost 5 bases, the J end lost 2 bases, and 13 bases lay between the germline ends. The germline V gene encodes CDR1 LNHDA and CDR2 SQIVND (reference sequence). This CDR3 region has 14 residues. The CDR3 loop is CASSSTDSPYEQYF. For the CDR3, the DNA is TGTGCCAGTAGTTCAACGGACAGCCCCTACGAGCAGTACTTC.

The chain is built from TRBV7-9 and TRBJ2-2; 9 bases align to TRBD2. The CDR3 sequence is 18 residues long. The V gene end was trimmed by 1 base and the J gene end by 4 bases; junction bases not matched to a gene: 10. CDR1 is SEHNR, CDR2 FQNEAQ, per germline (reference sequence). CDR3 DNA sequence: TGTGCCAGCAGCTTAGTGGGGTTTAGCGGGAGTCTCACCGGGGAGCTGTTTTTT. This translates into CASSLVGFSGSLTGELFF.

The V call is TRBV19, the J call TRBJ1-1; weak D call: TRBD1 (6 bases). The V gene's germline CDR1 is LNHDA and CDR2 SQIVND (reference sequence). The CDR3 totals 12 residues. Trimming removed 11 bases at V and 5 bases at J, with 15 bases between. For the CDR3, the DNA is TGTGCCGTACAGGGCCTGGGGACTGAAGCTTTCTTT. Translating it yields CAVQGLGTEAFF.

The rearrangement links TRBV7-8 to TRBJ1-1; D perhaps matches TRBD1 (5 bases). The CDR3 is made up of 15 amino acids. V was cut by 1 base and J by 2 bases, with 11 bases left in between. The V gene's germline CDR1 is SGHVS and CDR2 FQNEAQ. DNA for the CDR3: TGTGCCAGCAGCTTAGTAGGGACCCAAAACACTGAAGCTTTCTTT. Its protein is CASSLVGTQNTEAFF.

This CDR3 is CASSIQSGRGYEQYF. DNA for the CDR3: TGTGCCAGTAGTATACAATCGGGGAGGGGCTACGAGCAGTACTTC. V gene TRBV19 combines with J gene TRBJ2-7, with 7 bases aligning to TRBD2. CDR1 is LNHDA, CDR2 SQIVND, per germline (reference sequence). V lost 2 bases to trimming and J lost 3 bases; unmatched junction nucleotides: 7. CDR3 length: 15 amino acids.

This clone was found once. J is TRBJ1-3 and V is TRBV18, with 7 bases matching TRBD1. Germline V CDR1 and CDR2: KGHSH, LQKENI. The CDR3 extends over 18 amino acids. V lost 3 bases and J lost 0; bases outside the gene matches: 11. Here the CDR3 reads CASSPLTDRPNSGNTIYF. The CDR3 DNA sequence: TGTGCCAGCTCACCCCTTACGGACAGGCCTAACTCTGGAAACACCATATATTTT.

V usage is TRBV30 and J usage is TRBJ1-2, with a weak D call TRBD1 (5 bases). V shed 0 bases and J shed 2 bases, with 16 bases lying between them. Germline CDR1 and CDR2: GTSNPN and SVGIG (reference sequence). The CDR3 extends over 16 amino acids. The CDR3 nucleotides read TGTGCCTGGAGTGTGGGGGTGGCCAGTGCCAACTATGGCTACACCTTC. This codes for CAWSVGVASANYGYTF.

The chain employs TRBV4-1 and TRBJ2-3; TRBD2 aligns across 10 bases. This CDR3 comprises 18 residues. J was trimmed by 6 bases and V by 1 base; bases with no gene match: 13. CDR1 and CDR2 from the germline V gene are MGHRA and YSYEKL. CDR3 nucleotide sequence: TGCGCCAGCAGCCAAGCAACCGGGACTAGCGCCCCTGGGGATACGCAGTATTTT. It yields the protein CASSQATGTSAPGDTQYF.

The chain has TRBV6-5 and TRBJ2-7, with D possibly being TRBD2 (6 bases). Germline CDR1 and CDR2: MNHEY and SVGAGI. V gave up 6 bases and J gave up 0 bases, with 12 bases separating them. The CDR3 length is 14 residues. CDR3 loop: CASSSGSRSYEQYF. The CDR3 DNA reads TGTGCCAGCAGCTCCGGGAGTCGCTCCTACGAGCAGTACTTC.

This clone has a single count. V is TRBV15 and J is TRBJ1-1, with D uncertain. Trimming left V 0 bases short and J 6 bases short, with 14 bases between. Germline lookup yields CDR1 LNHNV and CDR2 YYDKDF (reference sequence). This CDR3 has 15 residues. The CDR3 nucleotides are TGTGCCACCAGCAGAGATGTTTCTCGGAGGCCTGAAGCTTTCTTT. Amino acid sequence: CATSRDVSRRPEAFF. The full variable domain, in which reference TRBV15 and TRBJ1-1 provide the parts outside the CDR3, is DAMVIQNPRYQVTQFGKPVTLSCSQTLNHNVMYWYQQKSSQAPKLLFHYYDKDFNNEADTPDNFQSRRPNTSFCFLDIRSPGLGDTAMYLCATSRDVSRRPEAFFGQGTRLTVV.

In regard to this clone: Other DNA sequences of this sample code for an identical CDR3. In DNA form, the CDR3 reads TGTGCCAGCAGCTTAGATCAGATAAGGACCCTCCACGCTGGGGCCAACGTCCTGACTTTC. Its translation is CASSLDQIRTLHAGANVLTF. V gene TRBV11-2 combines with J gene TRBJ2-6; D gene unclear. The CDR3 extends over 20 amino acids. The V end was cut by 0 bases, the J end by 2 bases, with 20 bases between. Germline V CDR1 and CDR2: SGHAT, FQNNGV.